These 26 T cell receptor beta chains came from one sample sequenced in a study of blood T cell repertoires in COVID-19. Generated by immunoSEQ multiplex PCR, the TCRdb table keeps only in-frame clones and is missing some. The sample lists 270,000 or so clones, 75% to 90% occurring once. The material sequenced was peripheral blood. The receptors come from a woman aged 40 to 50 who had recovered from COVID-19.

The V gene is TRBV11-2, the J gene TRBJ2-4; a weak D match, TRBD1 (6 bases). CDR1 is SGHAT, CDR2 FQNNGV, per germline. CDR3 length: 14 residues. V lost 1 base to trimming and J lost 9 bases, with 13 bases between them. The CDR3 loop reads CASSLGGLRGIQYF. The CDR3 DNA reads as TGTGCCAGCAGCTTAGGGGGGCTGCGTGGCATTCAGTACTTC. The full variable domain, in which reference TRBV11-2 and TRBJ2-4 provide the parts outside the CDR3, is EAGVAQSPRYKIIEKRQSVAFWCNPISGHATLYWYQQILGQGPKLLIQFQNNGVVDDSQLPKDRFSAERLKGVDSTLKIQPAKLEDSAVYLCASSLGGLRGIQYFGAGTRLSVL.

The CDR3 sequence is CASSAWGAQETQYF. The CDR3 nucleotides are TGTGCCAGCAGCGCCTGGGGAGCCCAAGAGACCCAGTACTTC. The rearrangement uses TRBV7-3 and TRBJ2-5; maybe TRBD2 (5 bases). Germline CDR1 is SGHTA and CDR2 is FQGTGA. This CDR3 contains 14 residues. V lost 5 bases and J lost 1, with 11 bases in between. Combining the CDR3 with reference TRBV7-3 and TRBJ2-5 gives the whole variable domain GAGVSQTPSNKVTEKGKYVELRCDPISGHTALYWYRQSLGQGPEFLIYFQGTGAADDSGLPNDRFFAVRPEGSVSTLKIQRTERGDSAVYLCASSAWGAQETQYFGPGTRLLVL.

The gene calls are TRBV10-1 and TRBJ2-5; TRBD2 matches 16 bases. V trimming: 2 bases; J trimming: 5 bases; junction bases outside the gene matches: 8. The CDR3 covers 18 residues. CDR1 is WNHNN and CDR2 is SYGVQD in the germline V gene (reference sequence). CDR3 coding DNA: TGCGCCAGCAGTGAGGGCCCGGGACTAGCGGGAGGGCTGGAGACCCAGTACTTC. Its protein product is CASSEGPGLAGGLETQYF.

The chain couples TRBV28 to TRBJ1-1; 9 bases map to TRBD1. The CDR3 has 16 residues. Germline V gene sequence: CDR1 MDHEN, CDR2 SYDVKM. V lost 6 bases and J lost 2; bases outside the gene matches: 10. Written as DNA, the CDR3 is TGTGCCAGCAGCCCTGGGACAGGGAAATACAACACTGAAGCTTTCTTT. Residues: CASSPGTGKYNTEAFF.

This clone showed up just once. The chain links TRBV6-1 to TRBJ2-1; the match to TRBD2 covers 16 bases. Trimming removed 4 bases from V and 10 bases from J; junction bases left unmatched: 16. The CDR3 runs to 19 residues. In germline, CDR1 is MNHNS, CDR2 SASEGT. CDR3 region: CASSALAPGLAGGLGEQFF. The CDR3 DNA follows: TGTGCCAGCAGTGCCCTCGCTCCGGGACTAGCGGGAGGGCTGGGGGAGCAGTTCTTC.

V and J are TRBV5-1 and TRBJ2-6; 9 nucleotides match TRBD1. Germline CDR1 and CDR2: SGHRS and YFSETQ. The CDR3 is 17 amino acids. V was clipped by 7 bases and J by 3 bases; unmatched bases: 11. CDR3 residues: CASYDPGQGHGANVLTF. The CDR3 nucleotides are TGCGCCAGCTACGATCCCGGACAGGGGCATGGGGCCAACGTCCTGACTTTC.

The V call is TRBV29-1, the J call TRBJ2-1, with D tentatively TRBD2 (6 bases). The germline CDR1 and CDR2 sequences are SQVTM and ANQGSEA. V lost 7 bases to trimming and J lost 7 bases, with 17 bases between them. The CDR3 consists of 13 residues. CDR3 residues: CSARGGTRNEQFF. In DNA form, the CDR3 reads TGCAGCGCCCGTGGGGGGACGAGGAATGAGCAGTTCTTC.

The CDR3 region is CASSQLSEETQYF. The DNA for the CDR3 is TGTGCCAGCAGCCAATTATCCGAAGAGACCCAGTACTTC. The V call is TRBV16, the J call TRBJ2-5; D uncertain. Germline assignment: CDR1 KGHSY and CDR2 FQNENV. CDR3 length: 13 residues. Trimming cost V 1 base and J 3 bases, with 6 bases left between them.

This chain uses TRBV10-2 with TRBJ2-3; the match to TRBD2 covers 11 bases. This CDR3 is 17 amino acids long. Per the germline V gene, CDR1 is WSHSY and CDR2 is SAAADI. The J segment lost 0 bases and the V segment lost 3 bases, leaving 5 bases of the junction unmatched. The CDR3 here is CASSDGTSGTSTDTQYF. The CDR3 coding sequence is TGCGCCAGCAGTGACGGGACTAGCGGAACTAGCACAGATACGCAGTATTTT.

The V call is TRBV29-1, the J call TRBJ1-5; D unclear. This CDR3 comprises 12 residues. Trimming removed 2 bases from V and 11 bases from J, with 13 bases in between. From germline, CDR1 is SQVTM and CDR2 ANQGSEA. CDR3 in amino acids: CSVESDGKAQHF. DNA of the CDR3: TGCAGCGTTGAAAGCGACGGTAAAGCCCAGCATTTT.

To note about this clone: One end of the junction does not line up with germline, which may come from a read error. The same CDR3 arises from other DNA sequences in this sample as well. The CDR3 loop reads CASSLDGQGYEKLFF. The CDR3 coding sequence is TGTGCCAGCAGCTTGGACGGACAGGGTTATGAAAAACTATTTTTT. The rearrangement joins TRBV5-5 to TRBJ1-4; TRBD1 aligns across 8 bases. Germline CDR1 reads SGHKS; CDR2 reads YYEKEE (reference sequence). This CDR3 has 15 amino acids.

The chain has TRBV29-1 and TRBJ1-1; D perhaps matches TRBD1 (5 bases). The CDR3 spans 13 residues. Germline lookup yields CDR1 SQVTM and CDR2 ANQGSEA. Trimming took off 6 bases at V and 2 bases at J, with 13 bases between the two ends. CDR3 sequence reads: CSVKAGTNTEAFF. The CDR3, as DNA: TGCAGCGTGAAGGCAGGGACTAACACTGAAGCTTTCTTT.

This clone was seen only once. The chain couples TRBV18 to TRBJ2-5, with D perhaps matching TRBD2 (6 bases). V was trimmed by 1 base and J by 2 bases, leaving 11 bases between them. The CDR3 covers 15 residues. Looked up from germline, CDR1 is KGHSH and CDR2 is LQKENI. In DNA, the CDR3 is TGTGCCAGCTCACCACGGAGGGTTTGGCAAGAGACCCAGTACTTC. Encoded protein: CASSPRRVWQETQYF.

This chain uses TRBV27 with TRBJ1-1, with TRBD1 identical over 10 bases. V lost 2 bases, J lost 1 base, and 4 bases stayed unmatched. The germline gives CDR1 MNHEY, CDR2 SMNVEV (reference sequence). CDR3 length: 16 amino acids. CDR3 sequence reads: CASSLHGQGENTEAFF. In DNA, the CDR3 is TGTGCCAGCAGTTTACACGGACAGGGGGAGAACACTGAAGCTTTCTTT.

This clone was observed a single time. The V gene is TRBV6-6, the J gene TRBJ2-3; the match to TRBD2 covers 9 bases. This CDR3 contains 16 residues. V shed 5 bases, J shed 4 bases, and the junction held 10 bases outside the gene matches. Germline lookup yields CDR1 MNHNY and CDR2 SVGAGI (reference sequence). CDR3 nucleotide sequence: TGTGCCAGCAGTCGGGGGGGAGCGGGAGGCCCAGATACGCAGTATTTT. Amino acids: CASSRGGAGGPDTQYF.

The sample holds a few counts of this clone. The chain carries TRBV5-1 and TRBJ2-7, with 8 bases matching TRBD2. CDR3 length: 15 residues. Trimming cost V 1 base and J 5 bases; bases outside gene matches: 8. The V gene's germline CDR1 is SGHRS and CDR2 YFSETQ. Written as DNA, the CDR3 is TGCGCCAGCAGCTTGAGGACTAGCCCCTCAGACGAGCAGTACTTC. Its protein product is CASSLRTSPSDEQYF.

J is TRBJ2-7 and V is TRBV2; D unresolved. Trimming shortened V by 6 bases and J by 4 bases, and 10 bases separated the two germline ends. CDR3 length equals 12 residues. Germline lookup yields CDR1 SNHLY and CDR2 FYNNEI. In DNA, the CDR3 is TGTGCCAGCAGCTTATTAGAGTACGAGCAGTACTTC. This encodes CASSLLEYEQYF.

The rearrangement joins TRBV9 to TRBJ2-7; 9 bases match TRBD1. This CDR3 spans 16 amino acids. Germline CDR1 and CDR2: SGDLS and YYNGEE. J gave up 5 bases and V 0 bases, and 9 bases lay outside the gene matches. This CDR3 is CASSVGVTGGLNEQYF. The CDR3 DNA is TGTGCCAGCAGCGTAGGGGTGACAGGGGGTTTGAACGAGCAGTACTTC.

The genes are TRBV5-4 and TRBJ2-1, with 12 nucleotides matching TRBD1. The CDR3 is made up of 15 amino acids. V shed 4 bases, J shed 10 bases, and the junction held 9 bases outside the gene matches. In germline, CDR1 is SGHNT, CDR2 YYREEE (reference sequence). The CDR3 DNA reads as TGTGCCAGCAGCCGCCGGGACAGGGGGCCGCTGGAGCAGTTCTTC. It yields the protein CASSRRDRGPLEQFF.

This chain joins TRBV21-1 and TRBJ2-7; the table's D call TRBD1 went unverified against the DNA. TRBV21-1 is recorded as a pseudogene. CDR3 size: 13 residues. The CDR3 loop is CASSKGQGYEQYF. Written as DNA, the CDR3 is TGTGCCAGCAGCAAGGGACAGGGCTACGAGCAGTACTTC.

The CDR3 nucleotides are TGTGCCAGCAGCGTAGGTTTACCCCTTACCAGCGGGGCGGACGAGCAGTACTTC. Amino acid sequence: CASSVGLPLTSGADEQYF. The chain couples TRBV9 to TRBJ2-7, with 7 bases identical to TRBD2. The V gene end was trimmed by 0 bases and the J gene end by 5 bases; junction bases not matched to a gene: 17. This CDR3 is built from 18 residues. Germline CDR1 and CDR2: SGDLS and YYNGEE.

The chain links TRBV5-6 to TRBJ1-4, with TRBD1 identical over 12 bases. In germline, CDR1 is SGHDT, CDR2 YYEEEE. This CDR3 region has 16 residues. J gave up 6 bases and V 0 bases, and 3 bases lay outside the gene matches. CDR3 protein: CASSLAGTGGYEKLFF. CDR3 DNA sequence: TGTGCCAGCAGCTTGGCCGGGACAGGGGGCTATGAAAAACTGTTTTTT.

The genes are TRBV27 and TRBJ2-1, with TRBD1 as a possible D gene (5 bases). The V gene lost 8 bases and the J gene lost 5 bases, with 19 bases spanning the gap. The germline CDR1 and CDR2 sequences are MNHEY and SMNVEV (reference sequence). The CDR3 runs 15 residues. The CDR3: CASLPGNPYNNEQFF. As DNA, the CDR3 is TGTGCCAGCCTACCAGGGAACCCATACAACAATGAGCAGTTCTTC.

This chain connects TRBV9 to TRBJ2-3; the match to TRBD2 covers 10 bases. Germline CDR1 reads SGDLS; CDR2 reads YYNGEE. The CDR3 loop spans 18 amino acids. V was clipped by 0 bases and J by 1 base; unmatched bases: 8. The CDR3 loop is CASSVGASGRLGTDTQYF. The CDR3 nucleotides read TGTGCCAGCAGCGTAGGAGCTAGCGGGAGATTGGGCACAGATACGCAGTATTTT.

The CDR3 region has the DNA TGTGCCAGTAGCCCAGAATTGGCGGCAACCGTCTACGAGCAGTACTTC. Amino acid sequence: CASSPELAATVYEQYF. The gene calls are TRBV19 and TRBJ2-7, with no clear D. The CDR3 sequence is 16 residues long. V was cut by 6 bases and J by 3 bases, with 21 bases left in between. Germline CDR1 is LNHDA and CDR2 is SQIVND (reference sequence).

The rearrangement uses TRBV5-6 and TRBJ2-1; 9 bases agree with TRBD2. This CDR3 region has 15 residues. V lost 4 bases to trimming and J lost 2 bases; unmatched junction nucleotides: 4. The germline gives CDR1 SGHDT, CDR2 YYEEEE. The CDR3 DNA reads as TGTGCCAGCAGCCAAGGACTAGCGACCTACAATGAGCAGTTCTTC. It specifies CASSQGLATYNEQFF.